This T cell receptor beta chain was found in a study of blood T cell repertoires in COVID-19 (dated by TCRdb to between 2020 and 2021). Some background on the complete study: Samples from collaborators originated in the United States, Italy and Spain and spanned both the acute and convalescent phases of COVID-19. Samples came from the ongoing ImmuneRACE study (first 160 participants) plus 1,254 subjects from 6 global collaborators. The repertoires were released in a freely available public database meant as a resource for research on the immune response to SARS-CoV-2. HLA class I and class II types, where available, came from metadata supplied by the sample provider rather than from assay-based typing. Nearly every sample came with metadata listing a de-identified subject ID, COVID-19 status, age in years and sex. Subjects who had been exposed to COVID-19, were actively infected with it, or had recovered from it provided the deeply sampled blood TCRbeta repertoires that made up the dataset. The material from the prospective study consisted of cDNA or gDNA derived from T cells, B-cell-depleted T cells, or PBMCs. The paper as a whole reports these results and caveats: The amount of clinical and demographic metadata varied by source and participant and was provided uncurated.

The collaborating institutions used their own protocols to collect whole blood in K2EDTA tubes. For TCRbeta analysis, collaborators shipped samples as frozen whole blood, isolated PBMCs, or DNA extracted from either of those sample types. The immunoSEQ Assay, a bias-controlled multiplex PCR, was used to amplify TCRbeta CDR3 regions from genomic DNA. The study's own analysis went as follows. Nucleated cell counts per sample were estimated from amplification of reference gene primers within the assay. Sequence reads were collapsed and filtered to measure the absolute abundance of every unique TCRbeta CDR3 rearrangement. For each sample, productive Simpson clonality was calculated as the square root of Simpson's diversity index over productive rearrangements. TCRdb took this table from immuneACCESS and kept in-frame rearrangements with V and J called. Such tables lack part of the clones; where checked against another copy, unresolved V genes explain under half of the gap, and the rest is unexplained. V and J calls and clone size are those listed in that table; D and trimming were worked out from the DNA. Here the sample has roughly 200,000 clones; approximately 90% occur a single time. The ten largest account for about 3.9% of the sample.

Including cysteine and phenylalanine, the CDR3 has 13 amino acids. Solely the CDR3 DNA is kept, with 39 bases framed from the first base. The germline V gene (reference sequence) specifies LGHDT as CDR1 and YNNKEL as CDR2. V is pared back by 1 base and J by 6 bases, with 10 bases lying between the germline termini. In regard to this clone: It lacks a known antigen. No base quality information exists; no much larger clone differs at one position.

The chain uses TRBV3-1 (or the pseudogene TRBV3-2) and TRBJ2-7; the D gene cannot be resolved reliably. Sequencing was performed on peripheral blood. The clonotype was recovered from a woman in her twenties or thirties with acute or convalescent COVID-19. The bases read TGTGCCAGCAGCCAAGTTGAAGCGACCGAGCAGTACTTC. The encoded protein is CASSQVEATEQYF.